One TCR beta chain is described in this entry. This specimen belongs to a study of blood T cell repertoires in COVID-19. In the original processing: Using reference gene primer amplification, nucleated cell counts were estimated. TCRdb's copy holds only in-frame clones and misses some; the assay was immunoSEQ multiplex PCR. V, J and clone size were drawn from that table, and D and trimming were deduced from the DNA. The sample includes about 300,000 clones, less than 85% of them seen just once. The CDR3 contains 13 residues. Germline-derived CDR1 and CDR2 are LNHDA and SQIVND (reference sequence). Germline trimming cut 6 bases from V and 3 bases from J; bases unmatched to any gene: 2.

V gene TRBV19 combines with J gene TRBJ2-5; 9 bases map to TRBD1. Sequences were obtained from PBMCs or T cells enriched from blood (not recorded which). This receptor was taken from a woman between 50 and 59 years old who had recovered from COVID-19. The CDR3 nucleotides are TGTGCCAGTAGATGGACAGGGGAAGAGACCCAGTACTTC. This gives the protein CASRWTGEETQYF.